This is a list of T cell receptor beta chains from one sample in a study of blood T cell repertoires in COVID-19. The assay was immunoSEQ multiplex PCR, and TCRdb's table has in-frame clones only and misses some. The sample holds roughly 68,000 clones, roughly 80% seen once. The sequenced material came from peripheral blood. The receptors were sampled from a man aged 50 to 59 with active COVID-19. Each CDR3 is given with its conserved first and last residue. A D gene is named only where the DNA matches it firmly. Expanded clones are given a class, and other clones once, few, many or no size at all.

>13|TRBV5-1|NA|TRBJ2-5|TRBD2
TGCGCCAGCAGCAGCGGGGCTCAAGAGACCCAGTACTTC
CASSSGAQETQYF
>14|TRBV2|NA|TRBJ2-3|TRBD2
TGTGCCAGCCTCTGGCGGGAGGGCCAAGATACGCAGTATTTT
CASLWREGQDTQYF
>13|TRBV6-5|few|TRBJ1-1|NA
TGTGCCAGCAGTTCGTACTACAACACTGAAGCTTTCTTT
CASSSYYNTEAFF
>13|TRBV18|NA|TRBJ1-5|NA
TGTGCCAGCTCACCAGGAGGGGATCAGCCCCAGCATTTT
CASSPGGDQPQHF
>16|TRBV3-1/TRBV3-2|few|TRBJ1-5|NA
TGTGCCAGCAGCCCGGGGGGACTAACCTTCAATCAGCCCCAGCATTTT
CASSPGGLTFNQPQHF
>17|TRBV10-3|NA|TRBJ2-1|TRBD2
TGTGCCATCAGTGAGTCTCCAGCGGGAAGCTCCTACAATGAGCAGTTCTTC
CAISESPAGSSYNEQFF
>15|TRBV7-6|NA|TRBJ2-7|NA
TGTGCCAGCAGCGCAGAGGTGACTTACTCCTACGAGCAGTACTTC
CASSAEVTYSYEQYF
>15|TRBV6-5|NA|TRBJ1-3|NA
TGTGCCAGCAGGGAGGGTTTAGGATCCGGAAACACCATATATTTT
CASREGLGSGNTIYF
>13|TRBV7-9|NA|TRBJ1-2|NA
TGTGCCAGCAGCCGTGACAGACACTATGGCTACACCTTC
CASSRDRHYGYTF
>13|TRBV25-1|NA|TRBJ1-3|NA
TGTGCCAGCAGTTGGGGGCCGGGAAACACCATATATTTT
CASSWGPGNTIYF
>13|TRBV6-5|NA|TRBJ1-1|TRBD1
TGTGCCAGCAACCGACAGGGATGGACTGAAGCTTTCTTT
CASNRQGWTEAFF
>16|TRBV5-1|NA|TRBJ2-1|TRBD2
TGCGCCAGCAGCTTGGCAGCAGGGAGGGCGTCCAATGAGCAGTTCTTC
CASSLAAGRASNEQFF
>11|TRBV7-9|NA|TRBJ1-1|NA
TGTGCCAGCACCAGAGGCGGGGAAGCTTTCTTT
CASTRGGEAFF
>15|TRBV18|NA|TRBJ1-1|TRBD1
TGTGCCAGCTCACCACTGGGACAGGGGAACACTGAAGCTTTCTTT
CASSPLGQGNTEAFF
>14|TRBV4-3|NA|TRBJ2-3|NA
TGCGCCAGCAGCCAAGAGGGGGGGCCAGATACGCAGTATTTT
CASSQEGGPDTQYF
>16|TRBV5-1|NA|TRBJ2-2|TRBD2
TGCGCCAGCAGCTCCATAACTAGCGGGGGGACCGGGGAGCTGTTTTTT
CASSSITSGGTGELFF
>16|TRBV6-6|NA|TRBJ2-3|TRBD2
TGTGCCAGCAGTTACTCCCAGGGAGGGGGCACAGATACGCAGTATTTT
CASSYSQGGGTDTQYF
>14|TRBV6-6|NA|TRBJ2-1|NA
TGTGCCAGCAGTTACTCGACACAGGGAGAGGGACAGTTCTTC
CASSYSTQGEGQFF
>14|TRBV5-1|few|TRBJ2-7|TRBD2
TGCGCCAGCAGGCAGTCCGGGACTAGAGGCGAGCAGTACTTC
CASRQSGTRGEQYF
>14|TRBV5-6|NA|TRBJ1-1|NA
TGTGCCAGCAGCTCGCGGACAGTAGGGGTGGTAGCTTTCTTT
CASSSRTVGVVAFF